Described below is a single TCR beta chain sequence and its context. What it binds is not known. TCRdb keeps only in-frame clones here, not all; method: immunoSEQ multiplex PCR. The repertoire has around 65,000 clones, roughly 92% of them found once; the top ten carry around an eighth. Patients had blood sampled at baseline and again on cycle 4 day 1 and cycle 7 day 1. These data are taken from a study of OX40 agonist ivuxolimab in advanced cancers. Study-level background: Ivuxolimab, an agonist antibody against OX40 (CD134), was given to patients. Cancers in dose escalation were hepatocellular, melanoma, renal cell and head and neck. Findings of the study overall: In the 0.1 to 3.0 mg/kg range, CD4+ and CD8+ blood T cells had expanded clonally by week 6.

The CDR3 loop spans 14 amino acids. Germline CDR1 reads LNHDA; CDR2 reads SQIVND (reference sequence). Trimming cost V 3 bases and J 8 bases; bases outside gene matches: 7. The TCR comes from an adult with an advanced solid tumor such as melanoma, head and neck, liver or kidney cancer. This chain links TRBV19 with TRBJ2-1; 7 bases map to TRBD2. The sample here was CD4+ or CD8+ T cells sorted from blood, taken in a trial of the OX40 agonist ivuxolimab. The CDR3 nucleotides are TGTGCCAGTAGTATTAAAGGGAGCGGGGATGAGCAGTTCTTC. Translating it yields CASSIKGSGDEQFF.